This T cell receptor (beta chain) was retrieved from a study of T cell changes during pregnancy in multiple sclerosis (dated by TCRdb to about 2019). About the investigation overall: In women with multiple sclerosis, the researchers looked at how the T cell repertoire shifted as pregnancy progressed.

A remark on this clone: Its antigen is currently not known. No base quality information exists; no much larger clone differs at one position.

The CDR3 holds 14 amino acids from the cysteine to the phenylalanine. This entry keeps only the CDR3 DNA: 42 bases, framed from base 1. The V and J ends are trimmed by 5 bases and 4 bases, leaving 14 bases between them. CDR1 and CDR2 were assigned from the germline V gene (reference sequence) as SEHNR and FQNEAQ. Library preparation used the immunoSEQ multiplex PCR assay. TCRdb provides this immuneACCESS table in a form limited to in-frame rearrangements. Some clones are lacking; in checked studies, under half of them reflect an unresolved V gene, and why the rest are absent is not known. A total of around 35,000 clones appear in this sample, 75% to 95% of them only once. The ten largest clones capture around 13% of the sample.

The clonotype was recovered from a female donor with multiple sclerosis, enrolled in a pregnancy study. The source material was CD8+ T cells from peripheral blood mononuclear cells, sampled in the first trimester of pregnancy. This chain joins TRBV7-9 to TRBJ1-1; TRBD1 could be the D gene, as 5 bases match. This receptor has the CDR3 CASSPTGGGTEAFF. The nucleotide sequence reads TGTGCCAGCAGCCCTACCGGGGGGGGCACTGAAGCTTTCTTT.